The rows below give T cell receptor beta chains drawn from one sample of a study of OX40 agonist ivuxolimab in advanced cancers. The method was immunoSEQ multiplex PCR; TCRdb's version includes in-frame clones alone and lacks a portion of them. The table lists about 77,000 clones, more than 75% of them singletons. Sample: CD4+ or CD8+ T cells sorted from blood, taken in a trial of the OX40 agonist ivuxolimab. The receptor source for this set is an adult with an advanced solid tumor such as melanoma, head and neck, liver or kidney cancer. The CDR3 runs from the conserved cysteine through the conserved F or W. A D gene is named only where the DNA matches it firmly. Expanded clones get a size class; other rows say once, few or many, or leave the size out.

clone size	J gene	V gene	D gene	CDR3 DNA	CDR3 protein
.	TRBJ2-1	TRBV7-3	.	TGTGCCAGCAGCTATCCCGGGGTCAGTGAGCAGTTCTTC	CASSYPGVSEQFF
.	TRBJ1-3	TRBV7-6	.	TGTGCCAGCAGCTTATCGTCGGGGTCTGGAAACACCATATATTTT	CASSLSSGSGNTIYF
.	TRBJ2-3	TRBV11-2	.	TGTGCCAGCAGCTGGAAGGGGAGTCCAGGCACAGATACGCAGTATTTT	CASSWKGSPGTDTQYF
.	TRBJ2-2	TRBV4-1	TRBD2	TGCGCCAGCAGCCAACTAGCGGGGAGAAGCACCGGGGAGCTGTTTTTT	CASSQLAGRSTGELFF
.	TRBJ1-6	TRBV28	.	TGTGCCAGCAGCCCATCACGACAGAACCATTCACCCCTCCACTTT	CASSPSRQNHSPLHF
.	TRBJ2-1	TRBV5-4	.	TGTGCCAGCTCCGAGGCGAGGGGGGGTCACAATGAGCAGTTCTTC	CASSEARGGHNEQFF
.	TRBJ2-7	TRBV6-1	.	TGTGCCAGCAGTGAAGAGCTTAGAAGGGAGCAGTACTTC	CASSEELRREQYF
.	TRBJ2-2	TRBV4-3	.	TGCGCCAGCAGCCAAGATCTGACCGGGGAGCTGTTTTTT	CASSQDLTGELFF
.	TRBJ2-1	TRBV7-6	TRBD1	TGTGCCAGCAGCGCGACAGGGACCTATGACAATGAGCAGTTCTTC	CASSATGTYDNEQFF
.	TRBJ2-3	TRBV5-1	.	TGCGCCAGCAGCTTCGGAGGCCCCTCTAGCACAGATACGCAGTATTTT	CASSFGGPSSTDTQYF
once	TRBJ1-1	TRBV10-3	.	TGTGCCATCACCACTTTAGTAAACCCTGAAGCTTTCTTT	CAITTLVNPEAFF
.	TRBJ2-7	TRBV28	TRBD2	TGTGCCGCTCACGGGCTAGCGGGGGCCTACGAGCAGTACTTC	CAAHGLAGAYEQYF
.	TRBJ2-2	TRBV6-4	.	TGTGCCAGCACTATTTTGAAAACCCAGGGGCAGCTGTTTTTT	CASTILKTQGQLFF
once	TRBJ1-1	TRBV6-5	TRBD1	TGTGCCAGCACCGAGACAGGGGGTAGGTTGGCTGAAGCTTTCTTT	CASTETGGRLAEAFF
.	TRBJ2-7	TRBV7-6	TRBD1	TGTGCCAGCAGCTTGGGGGACAGGGGGCTCGAGCAGTACTTC	CASSLGDRGLEQYF
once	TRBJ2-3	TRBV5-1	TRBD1	TGCGCCAGCACCCGGACAGGGTACACAGATACGCAGTATTTT	CASTRTGYTDTQYF
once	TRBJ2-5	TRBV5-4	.	TGTGCCAGCAGCCCCCGTGGTCCAGTAGAGACCCAGTACTTC	CASSPRGPVETQYF
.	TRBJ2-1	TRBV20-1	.	TGCAGTGCTAGAGACCGGGACTCGCAGTTCTTC	CSARDRDSQFF
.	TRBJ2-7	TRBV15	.	TGTGCCACCAGCAGGGCGGTAGGTCTTTACGAGCAGTACTTC	CATSRAVGLYEQYF
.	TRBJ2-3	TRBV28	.	TGTGCCAGCAGTTTGTGGCAGGGCACAGATACGCAGTATTTT	CASSLWQGTDTQYF
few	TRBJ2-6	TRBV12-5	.	TGTGCTAGTGGTTTGATGGGGAAGGGGGCCAACGTCCTGACTTTC	CASGLMGKGANVLTF
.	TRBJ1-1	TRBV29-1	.	TGCAGCGTTGGAGGGGGGCCGAACACTGAAGCTTTCTTT	CSVGGGPNTEAFF
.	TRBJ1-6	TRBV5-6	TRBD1	TGTGCCAGCAGCTTCGGGACAGATTCACCCCTCCACTTT	CASSFGTDSPLHF
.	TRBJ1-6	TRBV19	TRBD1	TGTGCCAGTAGTAACAGGGGCGATTCACCCCTCCACTTT	CASSNRGDSPLHF
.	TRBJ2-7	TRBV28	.	TGTGCCAGCAGTCCAGGGAGACAAGGGCTGCACTTC	CASSPGRQGLHF
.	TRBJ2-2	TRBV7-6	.	TGTGCCAGCAGGGCCGGGACTGGGGGGTTCGGGGAGCTGTTTTTT	CASRAGTGGFGELFF
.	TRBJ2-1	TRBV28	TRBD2	TGTGCCAGCAGTTTACGGGTACTAGCGGGAGGGCCCGCCAATGAGCAGTTCTTC	CASSLRVLAGGPANEQFF
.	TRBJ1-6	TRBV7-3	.	TGTGCCAGCAGCCCATCTGGGGAGTTTCCTGATTCACCCCTCCACTTT	CASSPSGEFPDSPLHF